The present T cell receptor beta chain was sequenced within a study of blood T cell repertoires in COVID-19. All enrollees were about 18 to 89 years old and from 24 US areas. As originally analysed: Scientists estimated how many nucleated cells there were by amplifying reference gene primers. Using immunoSEQ multiplex PCR, the repertoire was profiled, and TCRdb retains in-frame clones only, with some absent. The V and J calls and clone size were taken over from that table, and D and trimming were inferred from the DNA. The sample holds fewer than 250,000 clones; about 86% are singletons and the top ten take about 3.8%. V lost 5 bases and J lost 7; bases outside the gene matches: 8. Looked up from germline, CDR1 is MNHEY and CDR2 is SVGAGI. The CDR3 is 14 amino acids.

The TCR comes from a woman between 40 and 55 years old with acute COVID-19. The chain carries TRBV6-5 and TRBJ1-5; TRBD1 agrees at 7 bases. The sequencing sample was made of PBMCs or T cells enriched from blood (not recorded which). The CDR3 DNA reads TGTGCCAGCAGTCGACAGGGTACATGGCAGCCCCAGCATTTT. Translation gives CASSRQGTWQPQHF.